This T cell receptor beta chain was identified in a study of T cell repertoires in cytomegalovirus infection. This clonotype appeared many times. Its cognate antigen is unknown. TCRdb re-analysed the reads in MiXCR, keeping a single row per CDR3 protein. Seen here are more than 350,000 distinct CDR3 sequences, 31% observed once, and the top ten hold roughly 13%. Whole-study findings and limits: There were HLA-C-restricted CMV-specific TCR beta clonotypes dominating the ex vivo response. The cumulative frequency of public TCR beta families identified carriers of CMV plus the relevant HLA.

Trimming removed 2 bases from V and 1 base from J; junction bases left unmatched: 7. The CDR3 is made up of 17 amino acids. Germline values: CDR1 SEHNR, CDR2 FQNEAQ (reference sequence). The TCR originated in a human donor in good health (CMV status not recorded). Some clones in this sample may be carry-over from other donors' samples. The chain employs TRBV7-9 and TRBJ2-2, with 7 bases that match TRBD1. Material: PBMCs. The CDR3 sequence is CASSLWAGQVNTGELFF. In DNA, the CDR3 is TGTGCCAGCAGCTTATGGGCTGGACAGGTGAACACCGGGGAGCTGTTTTTT.